This TCR beta chain was observed in a study of cytomegalovirus exposure and HLA in healthy donors. Findings and limits, study-wide: Specificity for CMV antigens was confirmed in vitro for a few of the CMV-associated chains.

With respect to this clone: What it binds is not known.

V shed 4 bases, J shed 3 bases, and the junction held 5 bases outside the gene matches. Germline loops: CDR1 MDHEN, CDR2 SYDVKM. The CDR3 runs 16 residues. The table came from immunoSEQ multiplex PCR; TCRdb's copy has only in-frame clones and leaves some out. The sample includes 200,000 or so clones, 84% of them seen just once. The source material was PBMCs. This TCR derives from a man aged 18-30 years in good health and CMV-seropositive. V and J are TRBV28 and TRBJ2-3; TRBD2 matches at 12 bases. The CDR3 coding sequence is TGTGCCAGCAGTTCGCTAGCGGGAGGGCAAACAGATACGCAGTATTTT. Protein product: CASSSLAGGQTDTQYF.